This T cell receptor beta chain was sequenced in a study of cytomegalovirus exposure and HLA in healthy donors. The study, taken as a whole, reports: A missense DCLRE1C variant was associated with V- and J-gene trimming of TCR beta chains in a later analysis, and an independent cohort replicated the association.

With respect to this clone: The antigen is unknown.

PCR primers comprised 60 Vbeta and 13 Jbeta primers. Clones were sequenced by immunoSEQ multiplex PCR, and TCRdb holds only the in-frame ones, with some missing. The sample includes some 150,000 clones, 80% of them seen just once. What was sequenced was PBMCs. This sequence was found in a man between 25 and 39 years old in good health and CMV-seronegative.

This chain's CDR3 is CAWGPGHSNTEAFF. The CDR3 region has the DNA TGTGCCTGGGGACCGGGACATTCGAACACTGAAGCTTTCTTT. The chain employs TRBV30 and TRBJ1-1, with D tentatively TRBD1 (6 bases). The germline V and J ends were trimmed by 5 bases and 1 base, with 14 bases remaining between them. This CDR3 spans 14 amino acids. CDR1 GTSNPN and CDR2 SVGIG come from the germline V gene (reference sequence).